Listed here are 29 T cell receptor beta chains from one sample, sequenced in a study of blood T cell repertoires in COVID-19. Method: immunoSEQ multiplex PCR; TCRdb's copy keeps in-frame clones and lacks some. The sample shows 90,000 to 120,000 clones, approximately 70% of them seen only once. The sample was peripheral blood. These receptors all stem from a man at least 80 years old with acute or convalescent COVID-19.

The chain employs TRBV28 and TRBJ1-2; 7 bases align to TRBD1. V gave up 9 bases and J gave up 2 bases; unmatched junction bases: 6. There are 13 residues in the CDR3. Germline V CDR1 and CDR2: MDHEN, SYDVKM. The CDR3 region is CASFDRDNYGYTF. DNA for the CDR3: TGTGCCAGTTTCGACAGGGACAACTATGGCTACACCTTC.

In this sample, this clone turned up many times. This chain uses TRBV12-3 or TRBV12-4 with TRBJ1-2; a possible D gene is TRBD1 (6 bases). V lost 6 bases to trimming and J lost 5 bases, with 13 bases between them. The CDR3 is made up of 13 amino acids. The CDR3 coding sequence is TGTGCCAGCAGGACCACAGGGTTTTATGGCTACACCTTC. Amino acids: CASRTTGFYGYTF.

With regard to this clone: At one of its ends the junction is not consistent with the germline gene, which may arise from a read error. The V and J genes are TRBV7-6 and TRBJ1-6, with a possible D match to TRBD1 (5 bases). The CDR3 consists of 15 residues. CDR1 SGHVS and CDR2 FNYEAQ come from the germline V gene. The CDR3 is CVSSSKPGGASPLHF. The CDR3 nucleotides read TGTGTCAGCAGCTCGAAGCCAGGCGGGGCTTCACCCCTCCACTTT.

This CDR3 is CASSFVQGPGYTF. In DNA form, the CDR3 reads TGTGCCAGCAGTTTCGTACAGGGGCCTGGCTACACCTTC. The chain carries TRBV28 and TRBJ1-2; 7 positions match TRBD1. The CDR3 runs 13 residues. V was clipped by 3 bases and J by 7 bases; unmatched bases: 5. Germline CDR1 reads MDHEN; CDR2 reads SYDVKM.

V is TRBV3-1 (or the pseudogene TRBV3-2) and J is TRBJ1-2; 7 positions agree with TRBD1. Per the germline V gene, CDR1 is LGHDT and CDR2 is YNNKEL (reference sequence). This CDR3 comprises 12 residues. The CDR3, as DNA: TGTGCAGCCGGACAGGTAAACTATGGCTACACCTTC. This codes for CAAGQVNYGYTF.

The chain carries TRBV12-3 or TRBV12-4 and TRBJ1-2; D not resolved. The CDR3 runs to 13 residues. Trimming cost V 3 bases and J 4 bases, with 9 bases left between them. The CDR3 reads CASSLGGGYGYTF. The DNA of the CDR3 is TGTGCCAGCAGTTTGGGCGGAGGCTATGGCTACACCTTC.

The chain employs TRBV5-1 and TRBJ2-3, with 8 bases aligning to TRBD1. Germline CDR1 and CDR2: SGHRS and YFSETQ. The length of the CDR3 is 15 residues. V shed 1 base and J 6 bases; nucleotides not matched to a gene: 7. CDR3 nucleotide sequence: TGCGCCAGCAGCTTGCCAGGGGGCGCATCCGATACGCAGTATTTT. It yields the protein CASSLPGGASDTQYF.

This clone was observed a handful of times. The rearrangement joins TRBV7-2 to TRBJ1-1; no clear D gene. The length of the CDR3 is 12 residues. CDR1 is SGHTA, CDR2 FQGNSA, per germline. The V end lost 6 bases, the J end lost 10 bases, and 15 bases lay between the germline ends. CDR3 sequence: CASRFLSGVAFF. The CDR3 region has the DNA TGTGCCAGCAGATTCCTCTCGGGAGTAGCTTTCTTT.

The V gene is TRBV5-5, the J gene TRBJ1-1; D ambiguous. Trimming removed 4 bases from V and 8 bases from J, with 15 bases in between. Per the germline V gene, CDR1 is SGHKS and CDR2 is YYEKEE (reference sequence). The CDR3 totals 13 residues. The CDR3 nucleotides are TGTGCCAGCAGCGCCTACTCTTACTTAGAAGCTTTCTTT. This gives the protein CASSAYSYLEAFF.

The chain couples TRBV18 to TRBJ2-3, with 10 bases that match TRBD2. V gave up 6 bases and J gave up 2 bases; unmatched junction bases: 8. Germline V lookup: CDR1 KGHSH, CDR2 LQKENI. This CDR3 has 16 residues. Here the CDR3 DNA reads TGTGCCAGCTCCTCCGGACTAGCGGACTACACAGATACGCAGTATTTT. It codes for CASSSGLADYTDTQYF.

This clone showed up just a few times. The chain carries TRBV4-1 and TRBJ2-3; 11 positions agree with TRBD2. V gave up 0 bases and J gave up 5 bases; unmatched junction bases: 4. CDR3 length equals 16 residues. Germline CDR1 and CDR2: MGHRA and YSYEKL. The DNA of the CDR3 is TGCGCCAGCAGCCAAGAGGCGCTAGCGGGGGGAGATACGCAGTATTTT. Protein: CASSQEALAGGDTQYF.

The gene calls are TRBV19 and TRBJ1-4; TRBD1 matches at 7 bases. V dropped 7 bases and J dropped 4; count of bases not matched to a gene: 9. Germline V gene data show CDR1 as LNHDA and CDR2 as SQIVND (reference sequence). CDR3 length equals 15 residues. CDR3 DNA sequence: TGTGCCAGTACCAGCAAGACAGGGATTAATGAAAAACTGTTTTTT. Protein sequence: CASTSKTGINEKLFF.

The gene calls are TRBV10-3 and TRBJ2-3; 10 bases map to TRBD1. Germline CDR1 and CDR2: ENHRY and SYGVKD. Germline trimming cut 3 bases from V and 2 bases from J; bases unmatched to any gene: 5. The CDR3 totals 16 residues. CDR3 residues: CAISDPGQGNTDTQYF. CDR3 sequence (DNA): TGTGCCATCAGTGACCCGGGACAGGGGAACACAGATACGCAGTATTTT.

The CDR3 sequence: CASRGGAEQPQHF. The CDR3 coding sequence is TGTGCCAGCAGGGGGGGGGCCGAGCAGCCCCAGCATTTT. The V gene is TRBV6-5, the J gene TRBJ1-5, with D perhaps matching TRBD1 (6 bases). There are 13 residues in the CDR3. Trimming pared 6 bases from V and 7 bases from J, leaving 13 bases between. CDR1 and CDR2 from the germline V gene are MNHEY and SVGAGI.

The chain uses TRBV10-3 and TRBJ2-1; 9 nucleotides align to TRBD1. The length of the CDR3 is 16 residues. Germline values: CDR1 ENHRY, CDR2 SYGVKD. Unmatched junction bases numbered 9, after V lost 4 bases and J lost 5 bases. The CDR3 coding sequence is TGTGCCATCAGTGGTCGGGCGGGACAGGGTGACAATGAGCAGTTCTTC. The encoded protein is CAISGRAGQGDNEQFF.

CDR3 DNA sequence: TGTGCCAGCAGTTACGCGACAGGGCGCAATCAGCCCCAGCATTTT. Residues: CASSYATGRNQPQHF. This rearrangement joins TRBV6-2 or TRBV6-3 to TRBJ1-5; 7 positions agree with TRBD1. The CDR3 contains 15 residues. The junction had 3 bases not matched to a gene; V was cut back by 2 bases and J by 2 bases. Germline loops: CDR1 MNHEY, CDR2 SVGEGT.

V usage is TRBV13 and J usage is TRBJ2-2; D may be TRBD2 (6 bases). The CDR3 has 14 amino acids. Trimming removed 5 bases at V and 7 bases at J, with 14 bases between. Germline CDR1 reads PRHDT; CDR2 reads FYEKMQ (reference sequence). The CDR3, as DNA: TGTGCCAGCAGCCGACTCGGGGGAAGCGGGGAGCTGTTTTTT. Protein product: CASSRLGGSGELFF.

The rearrangement uses TRBV29-1 and TRBJ2-1; the match to TRBD2 covers 9 bases. The CDR3 contains 15 residues. V gave up 4 bases and J gave up 4 bases; unmatched junction bases: 8. The germline gives CDR1 SQVTM, CDR2 ANQGSEA. This CDR3 reads CSVGGAGGLYNEQFF. The CDR3 bases are TGCAGCGTTGGGGGAGCGGGAGGTCTTTACAATGAGCAGTTCTTC.

The chain recombines TRBV6-5 with TRBJ2-5, with D perhaps matching TRBD2 (7 bases). The CDR3 totals 13 residues. Germline V gene sequence: CDR1 MNHEY, CDR2 SVGAGI. Trimming removed 6 bases at V and 7 bases at J, with 15 bases between. The CDR3 DNA sequence: TGTGCCAGCAGATCTCGAGGGGGGGGGACCCAGTACTTC. Amino acids: CASRSRGGGTQYF.

The CDR3 spells CASSLWRGFPDGVSQYF. CDR3 nucleotides: TGTGCCAGCAGTTTATGGCGGGGGTTCCCCGACGGGGTGTCGCAGTATTTT. The rearrangement links TRBV28 to TRBJ2-3, with 7 bases matching TRBD2. Germline CDR1 and CDR2: MDHEN and SYDVKM. V shed 0 bases, J shed 10 bases, and the junction held 16 bases outside the gene matches. The CDR3 has 17 amino acids.

Remarks on this clone: This sample includes further DNA sequences coding for the same CDR3. This chain links TRBV6-2 or TRBV6-3 with TRBJ1-5; D possibly corresponds to TRBD1 (6 bases). Germline V gene data show CDR1 as MNHEY and CDR2 as SVGEGT. This CDR3 is 15 amino acids long. Trimming removed 2 bases from V and 2 bases from J, with 10 bases in between. Written as DNA, the CDR3 is TGTGCCAGCAGTTACCTGACAGGCGGCAATCAGCCCCAGCATTTT. Protein sequence: CASSYLTGGNQPQHF.

This clone was seen a few times. The chain recombines TRBV4-3 with TRBJ2-2; 8 nucleotides agree with TRBD1. V dropped 0 bases and J dropped 7; count of bases not matched to a gene: 7. The CDR3 is 16 residues long. From germline, CDR1 is LGHNA and CDR2 YSLEER. CDR3 sequence reads: CASSQDLQGASGELFF. CDR3 in DNA: TGCGCCAGCAGCCAAGATTTGCAGGGGGCGAGCGGGGAGCTGTTTTTT.

The chain joins TRBV18 to TRBJ2-7; tentatively, D is TRBD1 (5 bases). This CDR3 spans 14 amino acids. Trimming took 3 bases from V and 5 from J, leaving 14 bases between them. CDR1 and CDR2 (germline): KGHSH, LQKENI. DNA of the CDR3: TGTGCCAGCTCACCCTCGGACACACCCCACGAGCAGTACTTC. Residues: CASSPSDTPHEQYF.

This clone came up once. The chain has TRBV5-1 and TRBJ2-1; a possible D gene is TRBD2 (6 bases). The V gene lost 5 bases and the J gene lost 0 bases, with 18 bases spanning the gap. The CDR3 has 17 amino acids. Looked up from germline, CDR1 is SGHRS and CDR2 is YFSETQ. CDR3 nucleotides: TGCGCCAGCAGTCCGCTAAATAGCGGAAGCTCCTACAATGAGCAGTTCTTC. It specifies CASSPLNSGSSYNEQFF. The full variable domain, completed using reference TRBV5-1 and TRBJ2-1, is KAGVTQTPRYLIKTRGQQVTLSCSPISGHRSVSWYQQTPGQGLQFLFEYFSETQRNKGNFPGRFSGRQFSNSRSEMNVSTLELGDSALYLCASSPLNSGSSYNEQFFGPGTRLTVL.

The chain couples TRBV28 to TRBJ1-5, with 7 bases lining up with TRBD1. This CDR3 has 15 residues. After removal of 8 bases from V and 0 bases from J, the junction contained 7 bases not matched to a gene. Germline assignment: CDR1 MDHEN and CDR2 SYDVKM. The CDR3 spells CASSGDRYSNQPQHF. The CDR3 DNA reads as TGTGCCAGCTCCGGGGACAGATATAGCAATCAGCCCCAGCATTTT.

The CDR3 sequence: CASSRYSGNTQYF. The DNA for the CDR3 is TGTGCCAGCAGTCGATATAGCGGGAATACGCAGTATTTT. This chain connects TRBV12-3 or TRBV12-4 to TRBJ2-3, with TRBD2 matching over 8 bases. The CDR3 is 13 residues long. V shed 5 bases, J shed 7 bases, and the junction held 5 bases outside the gene matches.

The chain couples TRBV27 to TRBJ2-5; no firm D call. CDR3 length equals 13 residues. The V gene's germline CDR1 is MNHEY and CDR2 SMNVEV (reference sequence). Trimming stripped 8 bases from V and 0 bases from J, with 10 bases between. CDR3 nucleotides: TGTGCCAGCGGCCCGACTCACCAAGAGACCCAGTACTTC. It is translated as CASGPTHQETQYF.

The chain employs TRBV10-3 and TRBJ2-1; the match to TRBD1 covers 9 bases. There are 17 residues in the CDR3. J lost 2 bases, V lost 3 bases, and 8 bases had no gene match. Per the germline V gene, CDR1 is ENHRY and CDR2 is SYGVKD. In DNA form, the CDR3 reads TGTGCCATCAGTGACCCTAACAGGGGGCGGACCTACAATGAGCAGTTCTTC. Encoded protein: CAISDPNRGRTYNEQFF.

Notes on this clone: A read error may account for a junction end that differs from germline. Here the CDR3 reads CASSFRAYNEQFF. For the CDR3, the DNA is TGTGCCAGCAGCTTCAGGGCCTATAATGAGCAGTTCTTC. The gene calls are TRBV11-2 and TRBJ2-1, with TRBD1 as a possible D gene (5 bases). Germline V CDR1 and CDR2: SGHAT, FQNNGV. The CDR3 sequence is 13 residues long.